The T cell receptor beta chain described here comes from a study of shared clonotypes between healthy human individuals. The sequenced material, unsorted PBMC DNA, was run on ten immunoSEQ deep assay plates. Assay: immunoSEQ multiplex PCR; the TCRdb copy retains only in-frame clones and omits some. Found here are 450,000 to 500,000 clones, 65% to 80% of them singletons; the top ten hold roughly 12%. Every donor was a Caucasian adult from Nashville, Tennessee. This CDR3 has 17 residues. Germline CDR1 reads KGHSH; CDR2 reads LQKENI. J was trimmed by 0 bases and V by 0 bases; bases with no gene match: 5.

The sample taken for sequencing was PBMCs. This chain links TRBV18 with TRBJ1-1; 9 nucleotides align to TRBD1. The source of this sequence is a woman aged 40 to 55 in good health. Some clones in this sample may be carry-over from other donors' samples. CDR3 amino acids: CASSPPGTGNLNTEAFF. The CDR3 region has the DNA TGTGCCAGCTCACCACCCGGGACAGGGAATTTGAACACTGAAGCTTTCTTT.